The rows below give T cell receptor beta chains drawn from one sample of a study of blood T cell repertoires in COVID-19. Libraries were prepared by immunoSEQ multiplex PCR; TCRdb keeps only in-frame clonotypes and omits some of them. The sample holds 120,000 to 150,000 clones, more than 80% seen once. Input material: peripheral blood. The receptors were gathered from a woman of 80 years or more with acute or convalescent COVID-19. The CDR3 runs from the conserved cysteine through the conserved F or W. A D gene is named only where the DNA matches it firmly. Clone size is shown for a subset of rows, as once, few, many or a class of expanded clone.

clone size	D gene	J gene	V gene	CDR3 protein	CDR3 DNA
-	-	TRBJ1-2	TRBV6-1	CASSEEGTRGYTF	TGTGCCAGCAGTGAAGAAGGGACTAGGGGCTACACCTTC
-	TRBD1	TRBJ1-3	TRBV4-1	CASSQDWRQGYTIYF	TGCGCCAGCAGCCAAGATTGGAGACAGGGTTACACCATATATTTT
-	-	TRBJ1-2	TRBV5-1	CASSQTPKSGSGGYTF	TGCGCCAGCAGCCAAACACCCAAAAGTGGATCGGGTGGCTACACCTTC
-	TRBD2	TRBJ2-2	TRBV7-3	CASSLMASGGTGELFF	TGTGCCAGCAGCTTAATGGCTAGCGGGGGAACCGGGGAGCTGTTTTTT
-	-	TRBJ1-2	TRBV19	CASTTGSKANYGYTF	TGTGCCAGTACCACCGGGTCGAAAGCTAACTATGGCTACACCTTC
-	-	TRBJ2-1	TRBV7-9	CASSLALAGTYNEQFF	TGTGCCAGCAGCTTAGCTCTGGCAGGTACCTACAATGAGCAGTTCTTC
-	TRBD1	TRBJ1-6	TRBV5-4	CASSTSPGQGASPLHF	TGTGCCAGCAGCACTTCCCCGGGACAGGGGGCTTCACCCCTCCACTTT
-	-	TRBJ2-7	TRBV7-2	CASSLEVSSYEQYF	TGTGCCAGCAGCTTAGAAGTCAGCTCCTACGAGCAGTACTTC
-	-	TRBJ1-2	TRBV4-2	CASSQDFQFNYGYTF	TGTGCCAGCAGCCAAGATTTTCAGTTCAACTATGGCTACACCTTC
-	TRBD1	TRBJ1-1	TRBV18	CASSPTGEVTEAFF	TGTGCCAGCTCACCGACAGGGGAAGTCACTGAAGCTTTCTTT
-	TRBD1	TRBJ1-2	TRBV2	CATTGTGGASNYGYTF	TGTGCCACTACGGGGACAGGGGGCGCTTCTAACTATGGCTACACCTTC
-	-	TRBJ1-1	TRBV25-1	CASSGTGTLTEAFF	TGTGCCAGCAGTGGAACCGGGACACTAACTGAAGCTTTCTTT
-	TRBD1	TRBJ1-1	TRBV7-3	CASSWGQGNTEAFF	TGTGCCAGCAGCTGGGGACAGGGGAACACTGAAGCTTTCTTT
-	-	TRBJ1-5	TRBV5-1	CASSLEGLGNQPQHF	TGCGCCAGCAGCTTGGAGGGGCTTGGCAATCAGCCCCAGCATTTT
-	-	TRBJ2-2	TRBV24-1	CATSSEGTGELFF	TGTGCCACCAGTTCGGAGGGCACCGGGGAGCTGTTTTTT
-	TRBD1	TRBJ1-1	TRBV10-3	CATEQNRGLGNTEAFF	TGTGCCACAGAACAAAACAGGGGGCTAGGGAACACTGAAGCTTTCTTT
-	TRBD1	TRBJ2-7	TRBV6-1	CASSDDRGGTYEQYF	TGTGCCAGCAGTGACGACAGGGGTGGGACCTACGAGCAGTACTTC
-	-	TRBJ1-2	TRBV3-1/TRBV3-2	CASSRGGGAPNYGYTF	TGTGCCAGCAGCCGGGGAGGGGGGGCCCCTAACTATGGCTACACCTTC
-	-	TRBJ1-3	TRBV7-2	CASSAQYGSGNTIYF	TGTGCCAGCAGCGCGCAGTACGGGTCAGGAAACACCATATATTTT
-	TRBD1	TRBJ1-1	TRBV13	CASSLRDRGRFTEAFF	TGTGCCAGCAGCTTAAGGGACAGGGGGCGGTTCACTGAAGCTTTCTTT
-	-	TRBJ2-1	TRBV11-1	CASSSSSDRYNEQFF	TGTGCCAGCAGCTCATCCTCCGACAGGTACAATGAGCAGTTCTTC
-	TRBD1	TRBJ1-2	TRBV3-1/TRBV3-2	CASSQGAQGQGYTF	TGTGCCAGCAGCCAAGGGGCTCAGGGACAGGGCTACACCTTC
once	-	TRBJ1-5	TRBV30	CAWSADSNQPQHF	TGTGCCTGGAGCGCCGACAGTAATCAGCCCCAGCATTTT
-	-	TRBJ2-2	TRBV3-1/TRBV3-2	CASSQWQTGELFF	TGTGCCAGCAGCCAATGGCAAACCGGGGAGCTGTTTTTT
-	TRBD2	TRBJ2-1	TRBV27	CASSFRTSEQFF	TGTGCCAGCAGTTTTCGGACTAGCGAGCAGTTCTTC
once	TRBD1	TRBJ1-2	TRBV4-3	CASSQDPTGGDYGYTF	TGCGCCAGCAGCCAAGATCCGACAGGGGGAGACTATGGCTACACCTTC